This record covers a single TCR beta chain. What it binds is unknown. The record originates from a study of identical twins. Study-wide results and limits: Twin pairs' shared out-of-frame alpha sequences were enriched in low generation probability. Insertions ran lower in abundant cord blood beta clonotypes, though not in memory repertoires. Analyses of zero insertions could, in part, be confounded by invariant MAIT and iNKT cells.

cDNA molecules carried unique molecular identifiers, and template switching added a universal primer site. TCRdb redid the calling of the 5' RACE reads with MiXCR, one entry per CDR3 protein. The repertoire holds about 690,000 distinct CDR3 sequences, with approximately 6% as singletons. The CDR3 sequence is 14 residues long. Trimming cost V 2 bases and J 3 bases, with 11 bases left between them. Germline lookup yields CDR1 ENHRY and CDR2 SYGVKD. What was sequenced was naive T cells sorted from blood. This sequence joins TRBV10-3 and TRBJ2-7, with D possibly called TRBD1 or TRBD2 (5 bases each). This sequence was found in a man younger than 35 in good health. CDR3 DNA: TGTGCCATCAGTGAGACAGGACTGGACTACGAGCAGTACGTC. This encodes CAISETGLDYEQYV.